Listed here is a single T cell receptor (beta chain). Its target is not known. These data are taken from a study of PD-L1 blockade in urothelial cancer. Study overall: T cells numbered a median of around 140,000 in the blood samples.

The length of the CDR3 is 15 residues. Germline CDR1 is MNHEY and CDR2 is SVGAGI. V was shortened by 2 bases and J by 5 bases, with 13 bases between the two germline ends. This table comes from immunoSEQ multiplex PCR, and its TCRdb copy is limited to in-frame clones, with some not included. The sample has 45,000 to 65,000 clones, 65% to 90% seen once. Time point described: pretreatment peripheral blood. Patients had urothelial carcinoma that was locally advanced or metastatic. Study-level results: Pretreatment TCR clonality in blood under the median foretold superior survival.

The sequence derives from a man aged 70-80 years with urothelial cancer. The chain employs TRBV6-5 and TRBJ2-1; TRBD2 is a possible D gene (5 bases). Sequenced material: PBMCs, taken around atezolizumab (anti-PD-L1) treatment. CDR3 nucleotides: TGTGCCAGCAGTTACGCGGGTCCCACACACAATGAGCAGTTCTTC. It is translated as CASSYAGPTHNEQFF.